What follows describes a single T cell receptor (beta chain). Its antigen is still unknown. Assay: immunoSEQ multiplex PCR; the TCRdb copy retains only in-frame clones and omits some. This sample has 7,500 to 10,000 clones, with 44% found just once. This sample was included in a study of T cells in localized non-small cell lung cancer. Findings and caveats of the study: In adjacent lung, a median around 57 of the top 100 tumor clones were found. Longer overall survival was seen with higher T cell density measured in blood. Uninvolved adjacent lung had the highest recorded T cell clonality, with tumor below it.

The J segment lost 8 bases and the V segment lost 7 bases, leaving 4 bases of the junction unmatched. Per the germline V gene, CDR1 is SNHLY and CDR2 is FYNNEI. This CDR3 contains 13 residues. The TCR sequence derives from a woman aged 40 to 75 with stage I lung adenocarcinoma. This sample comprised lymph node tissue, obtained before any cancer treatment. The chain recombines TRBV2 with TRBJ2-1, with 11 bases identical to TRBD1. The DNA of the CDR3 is TGTGCCAGCACCGGGACAGGGGGGGATGAGCAGTTCTTC. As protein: CASTGTGGDEQFF.